The 9 T cell receptor beta chains reported below all come from one sample, sequenced in a study of T-cell reconstitution after alpha-beta-depleted transplantation in children. Using unique molecular identifiers, the investigators prepared the TCRbeta library. TCRdb re-analysed the PCR reads in MiXCR, keeping a single row per CDR3 protein. The sample lists about 600,000 distinct CDR3 sequences, 13% occurring once. This specimen consisted of PBMCs, mostly from graft donor cells, obtained 360 days after TCRalphabeta/CD19-depleted stem cell transplant. Receptors originate from a male patient between 5 and 17 years old who had a stem cell transplant for acute myeloid leukemia, so the T cells may come from the graft donor.

The chain couples TRBV24-1 to TRBJ2-3, with 7 positions matching TRBD1. V dropped 0 bases and J dropped 0; count of bases not matched to a gene: 8. This CDR3 region has 18 residues. Germline V gene sequence: CDR1 KGHDR, CDR2 SFDVKD. This CDR3 is CATSDLRHRGPSTDTQYF. The CDR3, as DNA: TGTGCCACCAGTGATTTGCGGCACAGGGGACCTAGCACAGATACGCAGTATTTT.

This clonotype was counted a few times. J is TRBJ1-3 and V is TRBV6-5; D not resolved. CDR1 and CDR2 (germline): MNHEY, SVGAGI. The CDR3 is 13 residues long. Trimming cost V 2 bases and J 3 bases, with 5 bases left between them. The CDR3 sequence: CASSYAGGNTIYF. For the CDR3, the DNA is TGTGCCAGCAGTTACGCAGGTGGAAACACCATATATTTT.

The chain uses TRBV6-1 and TRBJ2-1; D could derive from TRBD1 or TRBD2 (5 bases each). CDR3 length: 17 amino acids. From germline, CDR1 is MNHNS and CDR2 SASEGT. Trimming cost V 4 bases and J 4 bases, with 20 bases left between them. The CDR3 loop reads CASSVSPWDLRYNEQFF. In DNA, the CDR3 is TGTGCCAGCAGTGTAAGCCCTTGGGACCTCCGGTACAATGAGCAGTTCTTC.

The chain uses TRBV7-9 and TRBJ2-2; TRBD2 matches 7 bases. This CDR3 is built from 16 residues. Germline V lookup: CDR1 SEHNR, CDR2 FQNEAQ (reference sequence). Germline trimming cut 4 bases from V and 4 bases from J; bases unmatched to any gene: 9. DNA for the CDR3: TGTGCCAGCAGCTCCCCCGGGAGGTTGGGCACCGGGGAGCTGTTTTTT. Translating it yields CASSSPGRLGTGELFF.

This clonotype was detected a few times. This chain links TRBV6-5 with TRBJ1-1, with a weak D call TRBD1 (5 bases). The CDR3 spans 17 residues. Trimming removed 5 bases from V and 2 bases from J, with 21 bases in between. Germline assignment: CDR1 MNHEY and CDR2 SVGAGI. The chain's CDR3 is CASSLGSGGVSNTEAFF. CDR3 DNA sequence: TGTGCCAGCAGTCTAGGTTCCGGGGGGGTGAGTAACACTGAAGCTTTCTTT.

J is TRBJ2-1 and V is TRBV12-3 or TRBV12-4, with TRBD2 as a possible D gene (5 bases). V lost 6 bases and J 13 bases, leaving 10 bases between the germline ends. The CDR3 sequence is 10 residues long. CDR3 sequence: CASRKRSQFF. The DNA for the CDR3 is TGTGCCAGCAGGAAGCGGAGCCAGTTCTTC.

This clonotype has at least ten counts. The J gene is TRBJ1-5, the V gene TRBV5-1; a weak D match, TRBD1 (5 bases). Looked up from germline, CDR1 is SGHRS and CDR2 is YFSETQ. V was shortened by 0 bases and J by 4 bases, with 14 bases between the two germline ends. CDR3 length: 16 amino acids. CDR3 in DNA: TGCGCCAGCAGCTTGGGTCCCAGGGACGGGAATCAGCCCCAGCATTTT. Residues: CASSLGPRDGNQPQHF. Variable domain in full (rest from reference TRBV5-1 and TRBJ1-5): KAGVTQTPRYLIKTRGQQVTLSCSPISGHRSVSWYQQTPGQGLQFLFEYFSETQRNKGNFPGRFSGRQFSNSRSEMNVSTLELGDSALYLCASSLGPRDGNQPQHFGDGTRLSIL.

V and J are TRBV6-2 or TRBV6-3 and TRBJ2-2; 8 bases align to TRBD2. Per germline, CDR1 MNHEY and CDR2 SVGEGT. After removal of 7 bases from V and 1 base from J, the junction contained 14 bases not matched to a gene. CDR3 length: 18 residues. CDR3: CASIGPAGEIKNTGELFF. As DNA, the CDR3 is TGTGCCAGCATTGGTCCAGCGGGAGAGATTAAGAACACCGGGGAGCTGTTTTTT.

This clonotype has ten or more counts. The rearrangement uses TRBV28 and TRBJ2-1; weak D call: TRBD1 (5 bases). Looked up from germline, CDR1 is MDHEN and CDR2 is SYDVKM. Trimming cost V 2 bases and J 4 bases, with 15 bases left between them. There are 16 residues in the CDR3. Written as DNA, the CDR3 is TGTGCCAGCAGTTTAAGACAGACCTACGCATACAATGAGCAGTTCTTC. Translation gives CASSLRQTYAYNEQFF.